This T cell receptor beta chain was sequenced for a study of regulatory T cells in long-lasting Graves disease. V was clipped by 5 bases and J by 0 bases, with 10 bases between them. The CDR3 sequence is 14 residues long. CDR1 and CDR2 (germline): SGHNT, YENEEA. Time point in this sample: newly diagnosed GD, antithyroid drugs for less than 3 months. The TCR library was prepared using RNA isolated from PBMCs. Only a few counts were recorded for this clonotype. The antigen remains undetermined. Study-wide results and caveats: Favored gene segments in persistent disease were TRBV28, TRBJ1-2 and TRBJ2-5.

In building TCR beta libraries, iRepertoire HTBI primers were used together with Arm-PCR of CDR3 regions. MiXCR was run by TCRdb on the multiplex PCR reads, yielding one entry per CDR3 protein. This repertoire shows under 300,000 distinct CDR3 sequences, 20% to 25% found once; its top ten account for 11% to 15%. This chain links TRBV11-3 with TRBJ1-1, with no clear D. This TCR was recovered from a female donor with Graves disease. The material was peripheral blood mononuclear cells (PBMCs), obtained at new diagnosis, from a patient treated with antithyroid drugs. The CDR3 here is CASSRSPMNTEAFF. Here the CDR3 DNA reads TGTGCCAGCAGCCGCAGTCCCATGAACACTGAAGCTTTCTTT. The variable domain in full, with the rest retrieved from reference TRBV11-3 and TRBJ1-1, is EAGVVQSPRYKIIEKKQPVAFWCNPISGHNTLYWYLQNLGQGPELLIRYENEEAVDDSQLPKDRFSAERLKGVDSTLKIQPAELGDSAVYLCASSRSPMNTEAFFGQGTRLTVV.